The 21 T cell receptor beta chains below come from one sample, sequenced in a study of OX40 agonist ivuxolimab in advanced cancers. Library method: the immunoSEQ multiplex PCR assay. Held by TCRdb, this immuneACCESS table contains in-frame sequences only and omits some clones. Under half of the omission traces to an unresolved V gene where checked; the cause of the rest is unknown. In this sample the table shows about 73,000 clones, 90% of which occur a single time. Clones ranked in the top ten supply approximately 11% of the sample. Material: CD4+ or CD8+ T cells sorted from blood, obtained in a trial of the OX40 agonist ivuxolimab. Every receptor here comes from an adult with an advanced solid tumor such as melanoma, head and neck, liver or kidney cancer.

V usage is TRBV29-1 and J usage is TRBJ2-1; 14 bases agree with TRBD2. Germline assignment: CDR1 SQVTM and CDR2 ANQGSEA. The length of the CDR3 is 16 residues. V lost 6 bases, J lost 4 bases, and 8 bases stayed unmatched. CDR3 in DNA: TGCAGCGTCGCCGGACTAGCGGGAGGAACATACAATGAGCAGTTCTTC. Its protein product is CSVAGLAGGTYNEQFF.

This sequence joins TRBV6-5 and TRBJ2-3, with D maybe TRBD1 (5 bases). The CDR3 is made up of 12 amino acids. In germline, CDR1 is MNHEY, CDR2 SVGAGI. V was shortened by 6 bases and J by 5 bases, with 9 bases between the two germline ends. The CDR3 protein is CASRGVRDTQYF. The CDR3 DNA is TGTGCCAGCAGAGGGGTCCGAGATACGCAGTATTTT.

This rearrangement joins TRBV7-3 to TRBJ1-1; 9 positions match TRBD1. The ends lost 2 bases at V and 6 bases at J; junction bases unmatched: 7. Germline V lookup: CDR1 SGHTA, CDR2 FQGTGA. The CDR3 is made up of 15 amino acids. Written as DNA, the CDR3 is TGTGCCAGCAGCTTACGGCGGACAGGGGTCGCTGAAGCTTTCTTT. Its translation is CASSLRRTGVAEAFF. Filled out from reference TRBV7-3 and TRBJ1-1, the complete variable domain reads GAGVSQTPSNKVTEKGKYVELRCDPISGHTALYWYRQSLGQGPEFLIYFQGTGAADDSGLPNDRFFAVRPEGSVSTLKIQRTERGDSAVYLCASSLRRTGVAEAFFGQGTRLTVV.

This clone was counted a single time. Other DNA sequences in the sample encode the same CDR3. This chain uses TRBV9 with TRBJ1-3; no firm D call. V was clipped by 0 bases and J by 0 bases, with 7 bases between them. The CDR3 consists of 15 residues. The germline V gene has CDR1 SGDLS and CDR2 YYNGEE. The CDR3 is CASSVGGNSGNTIYF. CDR3 DNA: TGTGCCAGCAGCGTAGGAGGCAACTCTGGAAACACCATATATTTT.

The chain recombines TRBV7-6 with TRBJ2-7; the D gene is possibly TRBD1 (6 bases). In germline, CDR1 is SGHVS, CDR2 FNYEAQ. This CDR3 is 13 amino acids long. V gave up 2 bases and J gave up 4 bases, with 9 bases separating them. The CDR3 DNA follows: TGTGCCAGCAGCTTATTGCAGGGGTACGAGCAGTACTTC. It yields the protein CASSLLQGYEQYF.

This clone was found a few times. The CDR3 reads CASSPSTGTGLLRGETQYF. The CDR3 DNA reads as TGTGCCAGCAGCCCCAGTACGGGGACAGGGCTGTTGAGGGGGGAGACCCAGTACTTC. This chain connects TRBV7-6 to TRBJ2-5, with TRBD1 matching 9 bases. V dropped 5 bases and J dropped 5; count of bases not matched to a gene: 21. The CDR3 consists of 19 residues. The germline V gene has CDR1 SGHVS and CDR2 FNYEAQ.

This clone showed up just once. The V gene is TRBV28, the J gene TRBJ1-4, with D uncertain. In germline, CDR1 is MDHEN, CDR2 SYDVKM. The ends were cut back, 7 bases at V and 5 bases at J, with 8 bases in the middle. This CDR3 has 12 amino acids. The CDR3 reads CASKDFNEKLFF. Written as DNA, the CDR3 is TGTGCCAGCAAGGATTTCAATGAAAAACTGTTTTTT.

The V and J genes are TRBV6-1 and TRBJ2-5; either TRBD1 or TRBD2 may supply D (6 bases each). V was clipped by 2 bases and J by 2 bases, with 18 bases between them. The CDR3 runs 17 residues. CDR1 and CDR2 from the germline V gene are MNHNS and SASEGT. This chain's CDR3 is CASSEWGPGDPQETQYF. CDR3 sequence (DNA): TGTGCCAGCAGTGAATGGGGGCCGGGAGACCCACAAGAGACCCAGTACTTC.

The V gene is TRBV6-5, the J gene TRBJ1-2; a possible D gene is TRBD1 (6 bases). The CDR3 is 13 amino acids. V was shortened by 0 bases and J by 7 bases, with 9 bases between the two germline ends. Germline V gene data show CDR1 as MNHEY and CDR2 as SVGAGI. The CDR3 nucleotides are TGTGCCAGCAGTTACTCCAGGGGTAGTGGCTACACCTTC. As protein: CASSYSRGSGYTF.

J is TRBJ2-7 and V is TRBV10-1; maybe TRBD1 (7 bases). Germline V gene data show CDR1 as WNHNN and CDR2 as SYGVQD (reference sequence). The CDR3 is made up of 14 amino acids. The ends were cut back, 3 bases at V and 6 bases at J, with 15 bases in the middle. In DNA form, the CDR3 reads TGCGCCAGCAGTGAAGTGTACCAGGGGGGCGAGCAGTACTTC. Protein: CASSEVYQGGEQYF.

The chain has TRBV5-1 and TRBJ2-2; weak D call: TRBD2 (6 bases). Trimming pared 6 bases from V and 0 bases from J, leaving 9 bases between. The germline CDR1 and CDR2 sequences are SGHRS and YFSETQ. The CDR3 spans 14 residues. The CDR3 DNA reads as TGCGCCAGCAATGCGGGAACGAACACCGGGGAGCTGTTTTTT. Amino acid sequence: CASNAGTNTGELFF. Based on the CDR3 plus reference TRBV5-1 and TRBJ2-2, the full variable domain is KAGVTQTPRYLIKTRGQQVTLSCSPISGHRSVSWYQQTPGQGLQFLFEYFSETQRNKGNFPGRFSGRQFSNSRSEMNVSTLELGDSALYLCASNAGTNTGELFFGEGSRLTVL.

The chain combines TRBV10-3 with TRBJ2-1; 8 nucleotides agree with TRBD1. The CDR3 runs to 13 residues. Germline-derived CDR1 and CDR2 are ENHRY and SYGVKD. V lost 10 bases and J lost 2; bases outside the gene matches: 4. CDR3 DNA sequence: TGTGCCAACCAGGGGGCGCCCTACAATGAGCAGTTCTTC. Translating it yields CANQGAPYNEQFF.

Comment on this clone: Germline and junction disagree at one end, which may indicate a read error. The chain combines TRBV4-1 with TRBJ2-5, with 8 bases that match TRBD2. The CDR3 loop spans 16 amino acids. Germline V gene sequence: CDR1 MGHRA, CDR2 YSYEKL. In DNA form, the CDR3 reads TGTGCCAGCAGTGAGCGGGCGGGGGGCATCCAAGAGACCCAGTACTTC. Translated: CASSERAGGIQETQYF.

The gene calls are TRBV27 and TRBJ2-7; the match to TRBD2 covers 10 bases. The length of the CDR3 is 15 residues. The ends lost 5 bases at V and 3 bases at J; junction bases unmatched: 7. Germline V gene data show CDR1 as MNHEY and CDR2 as SMNVEV (reference sequence). This CDR3 reads CASSPSRTSGYEQYF. The CDR3 DNA reads as TGTGCCAGCAGTCCCTCCCGGACTAGCGGCTACGAGCAGTACTTC.

V usage is TRBV27 and J usage is TRBJ2-7, with D hard to call. This CDR3 is built from 12 residues. In germline, CDR1 is MNHEY, CDR2 SMNVEV (reference sequence). Deletions cut 10 bases from V and 2 bases from J, with 12 bases between. CDR3 in DNA: TGTGCCACCTCGCTGGGTACCTACGAGCAGTACTTC. Protein: CATSLGTYEQYF.

The genes are TRBV27 and TRBJ2-3; D tentatively fits TRBD1 or TRBD2 (5 bases each). Trimming took off 7 bases at V and 8 bases at J, with 16 bases between the two ends. This CDR3 contains 13 residues. Germline loops: CDR1 MNHEY, CDR2 SMNVEV (reference sequence). CDR3 protein: CASNAGTISTQYF. The CDR3, as DNA: TGTGCCAGCAACGCCGGGACCATTAGTACGCAGTATTTT.

V and J are TRBV27 and TRBJ2-1; D unresolved. Trimming cost V 7 bases and J 9 bases, with 13 bases left between them. Germline V CDR1 and CDR2: MNHEY, SMNVEV (reference sequence). The CDR3 consists of 12 residues. This CDR3 reads CASKKQGREQFF. Written as DNA, the CDR3 is TGTGCCAGCAAAAAACAAGGGCGTGAGCAGTTCTTC.

The chain carries TRBV5-6 and TRBJ1-5, with a possible D match to TRBD1 (5 bases). The CDR3 contains 13 residues. Germline V gene data show CDR1 as SGHDT and CDR2 as YYEEEE. Between the trimmed V and J ends, which lost 4 bases and 4 bases, there was a span of 9 bases. The CDR3 sequence is CASSREGNQPQHF. The DNA of the CDR3 is TGTGCCAGCAGCCGGGAGGGGAATCAGCCCCAGCATTTT.

This clone is a singleton in its sample. The genes are TRBV28 and TRBJ1-5; unclear D gene. Trimming left V 5 bases short and J 5 bases short, with 16 bases between. Germline values: CDR1 MDHEN, CDR2 SYDVKM. The CDR3 loop spans 15 amino acids. The CDR3 DNA reads as TGTGCCAGCAGTGGCCGACTGGCCGGTCATCAGCCCCAGCATTTT. It encodes CASSGRLAGHQPQHF.

This clone has just a few counts. The V and J genes are TRBV2 and TRBJ1-2; D call uncertain. The CDR3 runs to 12 residues. V gave up 4 bases and J gave up 8 bases, with 11 bases separating them. Germline CDR1 SNHLY, CDR2 FYNNEI. The CDR3 DNA follows: TGTGCCAGCAGTGTCCATTGGGGAGGCTACACCTTC. This translates into CASSVHWGGYTF.

This clone has only a few counts. This sequence joins TRBV19 and TRBJ1-6; 7 positions agree with TRBD1. Germline CDR1 is LNHDA and CDR2 is SQIVND (reference sequence). After removal of 2 bases from V and 7 bases from J, the junction contained 2 bases not matched to a gene. The CDR3 length is 14 residues. DNA of the CDR3: TGTGCCAGTAGTATAAGGGACAGAAATTCACCCCTCCACTTT. This gives the protein CASSIRDRNSPLHF.